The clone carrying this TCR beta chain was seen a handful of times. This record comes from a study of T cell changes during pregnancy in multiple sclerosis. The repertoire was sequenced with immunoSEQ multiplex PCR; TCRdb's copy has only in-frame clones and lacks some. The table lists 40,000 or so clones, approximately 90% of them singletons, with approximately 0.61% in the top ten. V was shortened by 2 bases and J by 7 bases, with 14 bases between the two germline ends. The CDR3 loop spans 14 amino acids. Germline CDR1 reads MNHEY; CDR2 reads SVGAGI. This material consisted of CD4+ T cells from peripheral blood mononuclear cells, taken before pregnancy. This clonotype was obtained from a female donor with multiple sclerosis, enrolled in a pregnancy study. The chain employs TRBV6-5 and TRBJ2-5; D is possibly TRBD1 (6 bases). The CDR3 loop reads CASSYTGQKGTQYF. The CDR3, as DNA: TGTGCCAGCAGTTACACTGGACAGAAAGGGACCCAGTACTTC.